The clone carrying this T cell receptor beta chain came up a few times. Its antigen is undetermined. V was cut by 5 bases and J by 8 bases, with 6 bases left in between. CDR3 length: 11 amino acids. Germline values: CDR1 SNHLY, CDR2 FYNNEI. The data are from a study of T cells after yellow fever vaccination. General observations from the study: Contamination of FACS-sorted repertoires by abundant clonotypes from the bulk population could occur. Peaking faster, on day 5 versus 15, the secondary response was nonetheless weaker. Most clones from primary vaccination were detected again post-booster (roughly 96% CD4, around 90% CD8).

TCRdb independently ran MiXCR on the 5' RACE reads; one entry per CDR3 protein. The table shows some 220,000 distinct CDR3 sequences, with roughly 3.3% occurring only once. The source was CD4+ T cells sorted from PBMCs, collected 10 days after the yellow fever booster vaccination. V and J are TRBV2 and TRBJ2-2; D gene uncertain. This TCR was recovered from a man aged 18 to 30 who received the YFV17D yellow fever vaccine. CDR3 protein: CASSYGGELFF. CDR3 nucleotides: TGTGCCAGCAGTTATGGTGGGGAGCTGTTTTTT.